The rows below give T cell receptor beta chains drawn from one sample of a study of T cell responses to AZD1222 COVID-19 vaccine. Repertoires were generated with immunoSEQ multiplex PCR, while TCRdb's copy carries only in-frame clones and drops some. Of 150,000 to 200,000 clones in the sample, 88% were seen once. Material: peripheral blood, obtained on day 0 of AZD1222 vaccination. Source of these receptors: an adult in good health. Each CDR3 is given with its conserved first and last residue. D genes are given only for firm matches. Expanded clones get a size class; other rows say once, few or many, or leave the size out.

clone size,V gene,D gene,J gene,CDR3 DNA,CDR3 protein
NA,TRBV7-9,TRBD1,TRBJ1-2,TGTGCCAGCAGCCAACAGGGGGGCTATGGCTACACCTTC,CASSQQGGYGYTF
NA,TRBV6-1,NA,TRBJ1-3,TGTGCCAGCAGTGCTAAGACAGACGTCTACGCTGGAAACACCATATATTTT,CASSAKTDVYAGNTIYF
NA,TRBV7-6,NA,TRBJ1-1,TGTGCCAGCAGCTTAGATGCGGGAACTGAAGCTTTCTTT,CASSLDAGTEAFF
NA,TRBV28,NA,TRBJ1-1,TGTGCCAGCAGTTTGTTGGGGGCTGAAGCTTTCTTT,CASSLLGAEAFF
NA,TRBV6-5,TRBD2,TRBJ2-2,TGTGCCAGCAGCCCCTGGGGGGGGAACACCGGGGAGCTGTTTTTT,CASSPWGGNTGELFF
NA,TRBV5-1,TRBD1,TRBJ1-4,TGCGCCAGCAGCCCGGGGGGCAGGGGGAGTGAAAAACTGTTTTTT,CASSPGGRGSEKLFF
NA,TRBV12-3/TRBV12-4,TRBD1,TRBJ1-6,TGTGCCATAAGACAGGGTAATTCACCCCTCCACTTT,CAIRQGNSPLHF
NA,TRBV27,TRBD1,TRBJ1-5,TGTGCCAGCAGCCAAAGGGACAGGGACCAGCCCCAGCATTTT,CASSQRDRDQPQHF
NA,TRBV11-2,NA,TRBJ2-3,TGTGCCAGCAGCGCATGGGGACTGCCAATGAGAACAGATACGCAGTATTTT,CASSAWGLPMRTDTQYF
NA,TRBV10-3,NA,TRBJ1-1,TGTGCCGCCAGGGGGAACACTGAAGCTTTCTTT,CAARGNTEAFF
NA,TRBV14,NA,TRBJ2-6,TGTGCCAGCAGCCAAAGGAGGGGCTCATTCGGAGTGGGGGCCAACGTCCTGACTTTC,CASSQRRGSFGVGANVLTF
NA,TRBV19,TRBD1,TRBJ2-7,TGTGCCAGTAGTATCCGGGACAGAGACTACGAGCAGTACTTC,CASSIRDRDYEQYF
NA,TRBV2,NA,TRBJ2-3,TGTGCCAGCAGTGAAACAGTATGGTTGGGAGATACGCAGTATTTT,CASSETVWLGDTQYF
NA,TRBV6-4,TRBD1,TRBJ1-1,TGTGCCAGCAGTGTGAACGCAGGGGGCACTGAAGCTTTCTTT,CASSVNAGGTEAFF
once,TRBV25-1,NA,TRBJ1-4,TGTGCCAGCAGTGACTCCCTACAGGAAATTAGGGAAAAACTGTTTTTT,CASSDSLQEIREKLFF
once,TRBV2,NA,TRBJ2-4,TGTGCCAGCAGTTCCGTCGAGGTGGCTAGCGCGGACATTCAGTACTTC,CASSSVEVASADIQYF
NA,TRBV28,NA,TRBJ1-2,TGTGCCAGCAGTTCCGCCGCAAGGCGTTTAGGCTACACCTTC,CASSSAARRLGYTF
NA,TRBV19,TRBD2,TRBJ2-1,TGTGCCAGTAGTATGGGACTAGCGGGGGCGTACAATGAGCAGTTCTTC,CASSMGLAGAYNEQFF
NA,TRBV4-3,NA,TRBJ2-4,TGCGCCAGCAGCCAATCTCGAGGGACGCCGCTAGCCAAAAACATTCAGTACTTC,CASSQSRGTPLAKNIQYF
NA,TRBV5-5,NA,TRBJ1-1,TGTGCCAGCAGCCCGGATGGGAACACTGAAGCTTTCTTT,CASSPDGNTEAFF
NA,TRBV6-1,TRBD2,TRBJ2-4,TGTGCCAGCAGTGAGGGGGGGAAGAAAAACATTCAGTACTTC,CASSEGGKKNIQYF
NA,TRBV28,NA,TRBJ1-2,TGTGCCAGCAGTTGGACGGGATCTAACTATGGCTACACCTTC,CASSWTGSNYGYTF
NA,TRBV4-3,NA,TRBJ1-2,TGCGCCAGCAGCCCGGGATCGATGGGGCCTTATGGCTACACCTTC,CASSPGSMGPYGYTF
NA,TRBV7-3,NA,TRBJ2-1,TGTGCCAGCAGCTTAGGCTACCGCAGACACAATGAGCAGTTCTTC,CASSLGYRRHNEQFF
NA,TRBV6-5,NA,TRBJ2-7,TGTGCCAGCAGTTACTCCTACAGGGTGAGCTACGAGCAGTACTTC,CASSYSYRVSYEQYF
NA,TRBV5-4,TRBD2,TRBJ2-1,TGTGCCAGCACCCCGGGACTAGCGGGATCTAGCTCCTACAATGAGCAGTTCTTC,CASTPGLAGSSSYNEQFF
NA,TRBV21-1,NA,TRBJ2-1,TGTGCCAGCAGCCCCTTGAGACAAAGGGAGCAGTTCTTC,CASSPLRQREQFF
NA,TRBV5-1,NA,TRBJ2-6,TGCGCCAGCAGCTTGGATCTTGGACCTGGGGCCAACGTCCTGACTTTC,CASSLDLGPGANVLTF
NA,TRBV21-1,NA,TRBJ2-2,TGTGCCAGCAGTACCGGGACAGGGGCCACCGGGGAGCTGTTTTTT,CASSTGTGATGELFF
NA,TRBV4-1,NA,TRBJ2-7,TGCGCCAGCAGCCAGGGGCACGGAGAAAGCTCCTACGAGCAGTACTTC,CASSQGHGESSYEQYF
NA,TRBV2,NA,TRBJ1-3,TGTGCCAGCAGTGAAGATTTCTCTGGAAACACCATATATTTT,CASSEDFSGNTIYF
NA,TRBV4-1,NA,TRBJ1-2,TGCGCCAGCAGCTACATACCCGCGGTTGAGGGGCACGGCTACACCTTC,CASSYIPAVEGHGYTF
NA,TRBV7-3,NA,TRBJ2-3,TGTGCCAGCAGCTTACGGGGGGCTACAGGGTCAGATACGCAGTATTTT,CASSLRGATGSDTQYF
NA,TRBV6-1,TRBD2,TRBJ2-4,TGTGCCAGCAGTGAAGGGACTAGCGGGAGGGGAGCCAAAAACATTCAGTACTTC,CASSEGTSGRGAKNIQYF
NA,TRBV4-1,TRBD1,TRBJ2-7,TGCGCCAGCAGCCCCTCACCGGGACAGGGTTTGGGCGAGCAGTACTTC,CASSPSPGQGLGEQYF
NA,TRBV27,TRBD1,TRBJ2-1,TGTGCCAGCAACCTACAGGGGGCGCGGAATGAGCAGTTCTTC,CASNLQGARNEQFF
NA,TRBV19,TRBD1,TRBJ1-2,TGTGCCAGTAGTATTGGAGGGGGCCGTGGCTACACCTTC,CASSIGGGRGYTF
NA,TRBV14,TRBD2,TRBJ2-7,TGTGCCAGCAGGACCGGGACTAACTCCTACGAGCAGTACTTC,CASRTGTNSYEQYF
NA,TRBV4-3,NA,TRBJ1-2,TGCGCCAGCAGCCAAGATAGACCTAACTATGGCTACACCTTC,CASSQDRPNYGYTF
NA,TRBV27,TRBD1,TRBJ2-3,TGTGCCAGCAGTTTCTCCGGACAGGAGAGGGACCAAGATACGCAGTATTTT,CASSFSGQERDQDTQYF
NA,TRBV4-1,NA,TRBJ2-7,TGCGCCAGCAGCCTTGGAAACGAGCAGTACTTC,CASSLGNEQYF
few,TRBV28,NA,TRBJ1-1,TGTGCCAGCAGTTTATATCGGGCTACCCAAGCTTTCTTT,CASSLYRATQAFF
NA,TRBV9,NA,TRBJ1-6,TGTGCCAGCAGCGTAGTGGGCAGGGACGATTCACCCCTCCACTTT,CASSVVGRDDSPLHF
NA,TRBV19,NA,TRBJ2-5,TGTGCCAGTAGTATGATGGGGGCCGACCAAGAGACCCAGTACTTC,CASSMMGADQETQYF
NA,TRBV5-4,TRBD2,TRBJ2-3,TGTGCCAGCAGCGATTACAAACGACTAGCGGGGGGCACAGATACGCAGTATTTT,CASSDYKRLAGGTDTQYF
NA,TRBV19,TRBD2,TRBJ2-1,TGTGCCAGTAGTATAGAGGCGACTAGCGGGGAAAATGAGCAGTTCTTC,CASSIEATSGENEQFF
NA,TRBV4-1,NA,TRBJ1-1,TGCGCCAGCAGCCTGGGGGCGGGGGGAACTGAAGCTTTCTTT,CASSLGAGGTEAFF
NA,TRBV5-6,NA,TRBJ2-1,TGTGCCAGCAGCTTTCGGGGTTCCTACAATGAGCAGTTCTTC,CASSFRGSYNEQFF
NA,TRBV7-9,NA,TRBJ2-5,TGTGCCAGCAGCTTGTGGGGAGAGACCCAGTACTTC,CASSLWGETQYF
NA,TRBV5-1,NA,TRBJ1-2,TGCGCCAGCAGCCCGGGGTCGGGGGCCCTAGGCTACACCTTC,CASSPGSGALGYTF
NA,TRBV11-2,NA,TRBJ1-6,TGTGCCAGCAGCGAAGGGGCCTTGGCCAATTCACCCCTCCACTTT,CASSEGALANSPLHF
NA,TRBV10-2,NA,TRBJ1-1,TGCGCCAGCAGTGAGGGTGGACCTGAAGCTTTCTTT,CASSEGGPEAFF
few,TRBV6-5,NA,TRBJ2-2,TGTGCCAGCTCACGCGGAGGTCTCACCGGGGAGCTGTTTTTT,CASSRGGLTGELFF
NA,TRBV12-5,NA,TRBJ2-7,TGTGCTAGTGGTTTGGGTACACAAGGAGGGAACTCCGAGCAGTACTTC,CASGLGTQGGNSEQYF
NA,TRBV3-1/TRBV3-2,NA,TRBJ2-1,TGTGCCAGCAGCCAGCGTGAGATTAGGAATGAGCAGTTCTTC,CASSQREIRNEQFF
NA,TRBV28,NA,TRBJ2-2,TGTGCCAGCAGTTTTACTTCGGCGAACACCGGGGAGCTGTTTTTT,CASSFTSANTGELFF
NA,TRBV13,NA,TRBJ1-1,TGTGCCAGCAGCTTAGCGTTACGTGAGACACTGGGAGCTTTCTTT,CASSLALRETLGAFF
once,TRBV7-9,TRBD2,TRBJ2-7,TGTGCCAGCAGCTTATCTAGCGGAGTAAGCCGGGAGCAGTACTTC,CASSLSSGVSREQYF
once,TRBV29-1,NA,TRBJ2-7,TGCAGCGTTGAGTCAAGCGGAGGTTACGAGCAGTACTTC,CSVESSGGYEQYF
NA,TRBV9,TRBD1,TRBJ1-2,TGTGCCAGCAGCTCCTCCGGGACAGGGAAGGGTGGCTACACCTTC,CASSSSGTGKGGYTF